The 4 T cell receptor beta chains below all came from one sample that was sequenced in a study of CD8 T cells in Susac syndrome (dated by TCRdb to the late 2010s). The library was generated by the immunoSEQ multiplex PCR assay. RNA was extracted with the RNeasy kit and roughly 0.5 to 1 ug was reverse transcribed using random hexamers. Starting from the raw public reads, TCRdb applied fastp trimming at Q25, assembled clones with MiXCR and retained in-frame beta chains. Here each entry gathers all rows of one CDR3 protein and keeps the most common genes and DNA. Recorded for this sample are 100,000 or so distinct CDR3 sequences; approximately 90% of them occurred a single time. About 0.12% of the sample belongs to the ten largest clones. Input material: CD8+ T cells from PBMCs. The receptors originated from a human donor in good health.

This chain links TRBV9 with TRBJ2-1, with 12 bases aligning to TRBD2. The CDR3 loop spans 15 amino acids. With 7 bases clipped from V and 6 bases from J, the junction kept 8 bases outside the gene matches. Germline V gives CDR1 SGDLS, CDR2 YYNGEE. The CDR3 DNA sequence: TGTGCCAGCGGACCTAGCGGGGGGGCTGGCAATGAGCAGTTCTTC. Amino acids: CASGPSGGAGNEQFF.

V gene TRBV7-2 combines with J gene TRBJ2-7; TRBD2 matches 8 bases. This CDR3 region has 13 residues. V gave up 8 bases and J gave up 4 bases; unmatched junction bases: 7. Germline CDR1 is SGHTA and CDR2 is FQGNSA. The CDR3 region is CASAASGWYEQYF. Written as DNA, the CDR3 is TGTGCCAGCGCCGCTAGCGGGTGGTACGAGCAGTACTTC.

The rearrangement uses TRBV7-6 and TRBJ1-5; no reliable D call. Trimming cost V 4 bases and J 1 base, with 17 bases left between them. Per germline, CDR1 SGHVS and CDR2 FNYEAQ. The CDR3 runs to 17 residues. This chain's CDR3 is CASSYTPLDSSNQPQHF. The CDR3 DNA follows: TGTGCCAGCAGCTATACCCCCTTGGACTCAAGCAATCAGCCCCAGCATTTT.

This clonotype was counted a single time. The chain employs TRBV7-2 and TRBJ2-7, with TRBD2 matching 7 bases. The CDR3 loop spans 15 amino acids. With V trimmed by 1 base and J by 0 bases, 3 bases remained unmatched. CDR1 is SGHTA, CDR2 FQGNSA, per germline. CDR3 loop: CASSLGLAASYEQYF. CDR3 DNA sequence: TGTGCCAGCAGCTTAGGTCTAGCGGCCTCCTACGAGCAGTACTTC.